This is a list of T cell receptor beta chains from one sample in a study of cytomegalovirus exposure and HLA in healthy donors. Using immunoSEQ multiplex PCR, the repertoire was profiled, and TCRdb retains in-frame clones only, with some absent. The sample contains roughly 200,000 clones, roughly 80% of which appear only once. The sample consisted of PBMCs. The receptors were gathered from a woman aged 25 to 39 in good health and CMV-seropositive. Both conserved end residues are part of each CDR3. D genes are given only for firm matches. Part of the rows lack a size; the others show once, few, many or a class for expanded clones.

v_call: TRBV5-4; cdr3_length: 15; d_call: .; clone_size: few; j_call: TRBJ2-6; cdr3_aa: CASSPDGRGANVLTF; cdr3_nt: TGTGCCAGCAGCCCGGATGGGAGGGGGGCCAACGTCCTGACTTTC
v_call: TRBV28; cdr3_length: 17; d_call: TRBD1; clone_size: .; j_call: TRBJ2-5; cdr3_aa: CASSPGGGQGVAETQYF; cdr3_nt: TGTGCCAGCAGTCCCGGGGGGGGACAGGGGGTCGCGGAGACCCAGTACTTC
v_call: TRBV7-2; cdr3_length: 15; d_call: .; clone_size: .; j_call: TRBJ2-7; cdr3_aa: CASSLGVGRVYEQYF; cdr3_nt: TGTGCCAGCAGCTTAGGGGTAGGGCGGGTCTACGAGCAGTACTTC
v_call: TRBV29-1; cdr3_length: 15; d_call: .; clone_size: .; j_call: TRBJ2-7; cdr3_aa: CSVGKGSDLFYEQYF; cdr3_nt: TGCAGCGTTGGCAAGGGGTCGGATCTTTTCTACGAGCAGTACTTC
v_call: TRBV25-1; cdr3_length: 18; d_call: TRBD2; clone_size: .; j_call: TRBJ2-2; cdr3_aa: CASSELTILAANTGELFF; cdr3_nt: TGTGCCAGCAGTGAATTGACCATACTAGCGGCGAACACCGGGGAGCTGTTTTTT
v_call: TRBV6-5; cdr3_length: 15; d_call: TRBD1; clone_size: .; j_call: TRBJ1-2; cdr3_aa: CASRSPDRGDYGYTF; cdr3_nt: TGTGCCAGCAGATCCCCGGACAGGGGGGACTATGGCTACACCTTC
v_call: TRBV7-2; cdr3_length: 12; d_call: .; clone_size: .; j_call: TRBJ1-2; cdr3_aa: CASSLGPYGYTF; cdr3_nt: TGTGCCAGCAGCTTAGGTCCATATGGCTACACCTTC
v_call: TRBV29-1; cdr3_length: 12; d_call: TRBD1; clone_size: .; j_call: TRBJ1-1; cdr3_aa: CSSGQGAAEAFF; cdr3_nt: TGCAGCTCAGGACAGGGGGCGGCTGAAGCTTTCTTT
v_call: TRBV7-2; cdr3_length: 16; d_call: TRBD2; clone_size: .; j_call: TRBJ2-5; cdr3_aa: CASSGAGLAEQETQYF; cdr3_nt: TGTGCCAGCAGCGGAGCGGGACTAGCGGAGCAAGAGACCCAGTACTTC
v_call: TRBV28; cdr3_length: 12; d_call: .; clone_size: .; j_call: TRBJ1-2; cdr3_aa: CASSLLGAGYTF; cdr3_nt: TGTGCCAGCAGTTTATTGGGGGCTGGCTACACCTTC
v_call: TRBV27; cdr3_length: 18; d_call: TRBD1; clone_size: .; j_call: TRBJ1-3; cdr3_aa: CASSSGQGSPLSGNTIYF; cdr3_nt: TGTGCCAGCAGTTCTGGACAGGGAAGCCCACTGTCGGGAAACACCATATATTTT
v_call: TRBV7-9; cdr3_length: 19; d_call: TRBD2; clone_size: once; j_call: TRBJ2-5; cdr3_aa: CASSLWVGTSGRARATQYF; cdr3_nt: TGTGCCAGCAGCTTATGGGTAGGGACTAGCGGGAGGGCCAGAGCGACCCAGTACTTC
v_call: TRBV2; cdr3_length: 15; d_call: TRBD2; clone_size: .; j_call: TRBJ2-7; cdr3_aa: CASSVGGLAVYEQYF; cdr3_nt: TGTGCCAGCAGTGTAGGCGGACTAGCGGTCTACGAGCAGTACTTC
v_call: TRBV7-2; cdr3_length: 13; d_call: .; clone_size: .; j_call: TRBJ2-1; cdr3_aa: CASSSGLYNEQFF; cdr3_nt: TGTGCCAGCAGCTCCGGACTGTACAATGAGCAGTTCTTC
v_call: TRBV6-5; cdr3_length: 13; d_call: TRBD1; clone_size: .; j_call: TRBJ1-1; cdr3_aa: CASLGQGVTEAFF; cdr3_nt: TGTGCCAGCTTGGGACAGGGCGTCACTGAAGCTTTCTTT
v_call: TRBV27; cdr3_length: 13; d_call: .; clone_size: .; j_call: TRBJ2-3; cdr3_aa: CASRRENTDTQYF; cdr3_nt: TGTGCCAGCAGACGAGAGAATACAGATACGCAGTATTTT
v_call: TRBV28; cdr3_length: 13; d_call: TRBD2; clone_size: .; j_call: TRBJ2-1; cdr3_aa: CASSLSRGLAPIF; cdr3_nt: TGTGCCAGCAGTTTATCCAGGGGACTAGCACCGATCTTC
v_call: TRBV29-1; cdr3_length: 13; d_call: TRBD2; clone_size: few; j_call: TRBJ2-1; cdr3_aa: CSVPRWSGKEQFF; cdr3_nt: TGCAGCGTTCCCCGGTGGAGCGGGAAAGAGCAGTTCTTC
v_call: TRBV6-5; cdr3_length: 13; d_call: .; clone_size: .; j_call: TRBJ2-3; cdr3_aa: CASSYVSAPTQYF; cdr3_nt: TGTGCCAGCAGTTATGTTAGCGCTCCCACGCAGTATTTT
v_call: TRBV30; cdr3_length: 16; d_call: .; clone_size: .; j_call: TRBJ2-2; cdr3_aa: CVNPRVRLAELGELFF; cdr3_nt: TGTGTCAATCCGAGGGTTAGGCTAGCTGAACTCGGGGAGCTGTTTTTT
v_call: TRBV28; cdr3_length: 16; d_call: TRBD1; clone_size: .; j_call: TRBJ1-2; cdr3_aa: CASTFPEDRGGYGYTF; cdr3_nt: TGTGCCAGCACTTTCCCCGAGGACAGGGGCGGCTATGGCTACACCTTC
v_call: TRBV19; cdr3_length: 15; d_call: TRBD1; clone_size: .; j_call: TRBJ1-5; cdr3_aa: CASSIDLTGWQPQHF; cdr3_nt: TGTGCCAGTAGTATAGATTTGACAGGGTGGCAGCCCCAGCATTTT
v_call: TRBV30; cdr3_length: 14; d_call: .; clone_size: .; j_call: TRBJ1-2; cdr3_aa: CAWNGGAYNYGYTF; cdr3_nt: TGTGCCTGGAATGGAGGGGCATACAACTATGGCTACACCTTC
v_call: TRBV7-3; cdr3_length: 16; d_call: TRBD1; clone_size: .; j_call: TRBJ2-6; cdr3_aa: CASSFQGAPGANVLTF; cdr3_nt: TGTGCCAGCAGCTTTCAGGGGGCGCCTGGGGCCAACGTCCTGACTTTC
v_call: TRBV18; cdr3_length: 13; d_call: .; clone_size: .; j_call: TRBJ2-7; cdr3_aa: CASSISASYEQYF; cdr3_nt: TGTGCCAGCTCAATCAGCGCCTCCTACGAGCAGTACTTC
v_call: TRBV5-4; cdr3_length: 14; d_call: .; clone_size: .; j_call: TRBJ2-3; cdr3_aa: CASSRGGDTDTQYF; cdr3_nt: TGTGCCAGCAGCCGAGGGGGGGACACAGATACGCAGTATTTT
v_call: TRBV4-3; cdr3_length: 13; d_call: .; clone_size: .; j_call: TRBJ1-2; cdr3_aa: CASSQAFLDGYTF; cdr3_nt: TGCGCCAGCAGCCAAGCGTTTCTTGATGGCTACACCTTC
v_call: TRBV4-2; cdr3_length: 17; d_call: TRBD1; clone_size: .; j_call: TRBJ1-1; cdr3_aa: CASSLRQGYLMNTEAFF; cdr3_nt: TGTGCCAGCAGCCTACGACAGGGTTATTTGATGAACACTGAAGCTTTCTTT
v_call: TRBV21-1; cdr3_length: 15; d_call: .; clone_size: once; j_call: TRBJ2-7; cdr3_aa: CASSKDPGGLNEQYF; cdr3_nt: TGTGCCAGCAGCAAAGACCCGGGAGGTCTGAACGAGCAGTACTTC
v_call: TRBV29-1; cdr3_length: 11; d_call: TRBD2; clone_size: once; j_call: TRBJ2-1; cdr3_aa: CSVAGRDEQFF; cdr3_nt: TGCAGCGTTGCCGGGAGGGATGAGCAGTTCTTC
v_call: TRBV10-3; cdr3_length: 16; d_call: .; clone_size: .; j_call: TRBJ1-4; cdr3_aa: CAISQFGSATNEKLFF; cdr3_nt: TGTGCCATCAGCCAGTTCGGGAGTGCAACTAATGAAAAACTGTTTTTT
v_call: TRBV2; cdr3_length: 16; d_call: TRBD1; clone_size: .; j_call: TRBJ1-4; cdr3_aa: CASTQDRAAFGEKLFF; cdr3_nt: TGTGCCAGCACCCAGGACAGGGCAGCATTTGGTGAAAAACTGTTTTTT
v_call: TRBV4-3; cdr3_length: 16; d_call: TRBD2; clone_size: .; j_call: TRBJ2-2; cdr3_aa: CASSHRGGPNTGELFF; cdr3_nt: TGCGCCAGCAGCCACCGGGGGGGGCCGAACACCGGGGAGCTGTTTTTT
v_call: TRBV10-3; cdr3_length: 16; d_call: .; clone_size: few; j_call: TRBJ2-7; cdr3_aa: CAISDFETGLTYEQYF; cdr3_nt: TGTGCCATCAGTGATTTTGAGACAGGACTTACCTACGAGCAGTACTTC
v_call: TRBV4-3; cdr3_length: 15; d_call: .; clone_size: .; j_call: TRBJ2-1; cdr3_aa: CASSQIASPRNEQFF; cdr3_nt: TGCGCCAGCAGCCAAATTGCCTCTCCACGGAATGAGCAGTTCTTC
v_call: TRBV29-1; cdr3_length: 14; d_call: .; clone_size: .; j_call: TRBJ1-2; cdr3_aa: CSVEGRGNDYGYTF; cdr3_nt: TGCAGCGTTGAGGGCCGGGGGAATGACTATGGCTACACCTTC
v_call: TRBV11-3; cdr3_length: 13; d_call: .; clone_size: few; j_call: TRBJ2-3; cdr3_aa: CASSSRLTDTQYF; cdr3_nt: TGTGCCAGCAGCTCTCGACTCACAGATACGCAGTATTTT
v_call: TRBV11-3; cdr3_length: 18; d_call: TRBD2; clone_size: few; j_call: TRBJ2-2; cdr3_aa: CASSFGSSRGLYTGELFF; cdr3_nt: TGTGCCAGCAGCTTTGGGTCGTCGCGGGGGTTGTACACCGGGGAGCTGTTTTTT